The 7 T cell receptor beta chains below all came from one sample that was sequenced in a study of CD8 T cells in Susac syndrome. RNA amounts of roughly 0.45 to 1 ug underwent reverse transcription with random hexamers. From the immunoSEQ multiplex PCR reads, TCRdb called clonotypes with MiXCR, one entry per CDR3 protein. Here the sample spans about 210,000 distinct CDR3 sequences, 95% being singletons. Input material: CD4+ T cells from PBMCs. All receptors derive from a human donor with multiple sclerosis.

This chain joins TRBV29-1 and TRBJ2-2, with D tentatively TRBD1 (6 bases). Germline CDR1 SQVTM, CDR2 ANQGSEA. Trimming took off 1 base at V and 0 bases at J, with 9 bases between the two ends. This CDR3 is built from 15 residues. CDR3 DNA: TGCAGCGTTGAAGGGACAGCCGCGAACACCGGGGAGCTGTTTTTT. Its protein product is CSVEGTAANTGELFF.

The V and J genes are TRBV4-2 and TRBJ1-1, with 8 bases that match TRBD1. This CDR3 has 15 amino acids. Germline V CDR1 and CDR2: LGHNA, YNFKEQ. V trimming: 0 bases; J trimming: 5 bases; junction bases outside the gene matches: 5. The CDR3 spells CASSQDQGARTEAFF. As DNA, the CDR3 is TGTGCCAGCAGCCAAGACCAGGGGGCGAGAACTGAAGCTTTCTTT.

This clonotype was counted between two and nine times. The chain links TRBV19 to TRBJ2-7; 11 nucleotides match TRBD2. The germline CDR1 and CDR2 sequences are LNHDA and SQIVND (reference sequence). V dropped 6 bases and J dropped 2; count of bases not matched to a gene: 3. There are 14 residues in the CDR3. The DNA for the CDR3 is TGTGCCAGTAGCCTTAGCGGGAGGGCCTACGAGCAGTACTTC. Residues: CASSLSGRAYEQYF.

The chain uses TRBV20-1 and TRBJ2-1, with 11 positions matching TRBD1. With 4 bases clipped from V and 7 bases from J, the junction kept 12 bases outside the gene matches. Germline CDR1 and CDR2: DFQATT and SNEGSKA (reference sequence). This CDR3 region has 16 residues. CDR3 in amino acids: CSATSSGTGGWNEQFF. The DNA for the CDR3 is TGCAGTGCTACCAGCTCCGGGACAGGGGGATGGAATGAGCAGTTCTTC.

The CDR3 protein is CAISESRTEAFF. The CDR3 DNA follows: TGTGCCATCAGTGAGTCGCGAACTGAAGCTTTCTTT. The chain combines TRBV10-3 with TRBJ1-1; D unresolved. CDR1 is ENHRY, CDR2 SYGVKD, per germline. This CDR3 has 12 amino acids. The ends were cut back, 0 bases at V and 5 bases at J, with 4 bases in the middle.

The CDR3 loop reads CSAKGTSGYEQYF. CDR3 DNA: TGCAGTGCTAAAGGGACTAGCGGCTACGAGCAGTACTTC. V is TRBV20-1 and J is TRBJ2-7, with 11 bases lining up with TRBD2. Germline loops: CDR1 DFQATT, CDR2 SNEGSKA (reference sequence). This CDR3 spans 13 amino acids. Losses at the gene ends were 4 bases for V and 3 bases for J; bases not matched to a gene: 2.

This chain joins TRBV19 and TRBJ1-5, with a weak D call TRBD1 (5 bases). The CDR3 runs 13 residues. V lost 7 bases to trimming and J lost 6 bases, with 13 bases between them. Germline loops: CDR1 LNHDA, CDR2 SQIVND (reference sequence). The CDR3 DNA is TGTGCCAGTATGGGACCTCGAGGTCAGCCCCAGCATTTT. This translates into CASMGPRGQPQHF.